This entry describes one TCR beta chain. The data originate from a study of T cell changes during pregnancy in multiple sclerosis. Assay: immunoSEQ multiplex PCR; the TCRdb copy retains only in-frame clones and omits some. Of tens of thousands of clones in the sample, 91% are singletons; the top ten hold around 0.64%. This receptor was obtained from a female donor in good health, enrolled as a control in a pregnancy study. Specimen: peripheral blood, collected in the third trimester of pregnancy.

CDR3 amino acids: CATGQGRTLNEKLFF. The CDR3 DNA sequence: TGCGCCACCGGACAGGGGCGAACGTTAAACGAAAAACTGTTTTTT. The chain combines TRBV10-1 with TRBJ1-4; TRBD1 agrees at 9 bases. CDR3 length equals 15 residues. The junction had 14 bases not matched to a gene; V was cut back by 10 bases and J by 8 bases. CDR1 and CDR2 from the germline V gene are WNHNN and SYGVQD (reference sequence).